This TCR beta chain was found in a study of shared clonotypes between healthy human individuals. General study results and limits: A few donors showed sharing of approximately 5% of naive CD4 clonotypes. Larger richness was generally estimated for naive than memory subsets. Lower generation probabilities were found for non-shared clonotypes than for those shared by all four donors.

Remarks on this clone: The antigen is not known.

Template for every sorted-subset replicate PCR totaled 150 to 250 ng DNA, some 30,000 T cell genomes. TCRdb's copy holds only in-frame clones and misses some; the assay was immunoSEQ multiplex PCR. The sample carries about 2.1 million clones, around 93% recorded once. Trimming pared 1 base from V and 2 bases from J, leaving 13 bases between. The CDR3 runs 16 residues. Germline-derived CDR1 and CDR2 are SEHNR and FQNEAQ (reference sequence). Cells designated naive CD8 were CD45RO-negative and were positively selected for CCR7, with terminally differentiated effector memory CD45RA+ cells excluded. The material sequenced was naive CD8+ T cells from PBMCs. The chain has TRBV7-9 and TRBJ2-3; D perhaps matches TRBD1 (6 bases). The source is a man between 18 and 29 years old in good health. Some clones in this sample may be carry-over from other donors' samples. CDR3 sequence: CASSLVQGETTDTQYF. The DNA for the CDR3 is TGTGCCAGCAGCTTAGTACAGGGCGAGACCACAGATACGCAGTATTTT.